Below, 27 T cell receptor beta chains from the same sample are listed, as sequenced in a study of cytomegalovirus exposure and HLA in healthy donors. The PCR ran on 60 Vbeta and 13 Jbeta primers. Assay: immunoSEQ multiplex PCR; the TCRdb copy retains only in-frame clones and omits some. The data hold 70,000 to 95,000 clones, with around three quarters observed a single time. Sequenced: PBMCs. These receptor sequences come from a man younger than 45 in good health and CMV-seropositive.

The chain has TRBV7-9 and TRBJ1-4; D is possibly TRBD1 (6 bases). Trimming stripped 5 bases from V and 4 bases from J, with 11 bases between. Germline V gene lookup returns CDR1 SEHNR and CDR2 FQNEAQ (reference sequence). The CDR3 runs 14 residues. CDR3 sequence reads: CASSPGQSNEKLFF. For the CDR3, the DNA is TGTGCCAGCAGCCCCGGACAGAGTAATGAAAAACTGTTTTTT. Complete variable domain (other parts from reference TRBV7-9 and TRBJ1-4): DTGVSQNPRHKITKRGQNVTFRCDPISEHNRLYWYRQTLGQGPEFLTYFQNEAQLEKSRLLSDRFSAERPKGSFSTLEIQRTEQGDSAMYLCASSPGQSNEKLFFGSGTQLSVL.

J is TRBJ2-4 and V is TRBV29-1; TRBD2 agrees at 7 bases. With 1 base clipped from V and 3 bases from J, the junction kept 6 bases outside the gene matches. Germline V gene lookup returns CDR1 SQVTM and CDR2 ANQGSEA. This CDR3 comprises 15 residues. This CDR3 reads CSVEGAGLDKNIQYF. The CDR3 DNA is TGCAGCGTTGAAGGAGCGGGGTTAGACAAAAACATTCAGTACTTC.

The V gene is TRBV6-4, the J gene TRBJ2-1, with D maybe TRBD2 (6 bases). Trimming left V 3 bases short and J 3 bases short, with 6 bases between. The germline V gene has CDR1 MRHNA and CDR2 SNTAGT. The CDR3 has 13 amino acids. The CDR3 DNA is TGTGCCAGCAGTGAAGCGGGCTACAATGAGCAGTTCTTC. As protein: CASSEAGYNEQFF.

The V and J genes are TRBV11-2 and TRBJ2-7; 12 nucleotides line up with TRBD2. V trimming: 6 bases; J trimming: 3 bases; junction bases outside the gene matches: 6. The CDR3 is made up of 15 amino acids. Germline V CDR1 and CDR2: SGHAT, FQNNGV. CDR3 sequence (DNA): TGTGCCAGCAGTTACCTACTAGCGGGAGGCTACGAGCAGTACTTC. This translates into CASSYLLAGGYEQYF.

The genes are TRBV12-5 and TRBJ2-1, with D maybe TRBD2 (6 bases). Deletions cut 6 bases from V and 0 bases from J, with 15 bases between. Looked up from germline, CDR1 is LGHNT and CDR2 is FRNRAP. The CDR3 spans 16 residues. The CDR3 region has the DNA TGTGCTAGTGGCTCTGGGACTCACAGCTCCTACAATGAGCAGTTCTTC. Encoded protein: CASGSGTHSSYNEQFF.

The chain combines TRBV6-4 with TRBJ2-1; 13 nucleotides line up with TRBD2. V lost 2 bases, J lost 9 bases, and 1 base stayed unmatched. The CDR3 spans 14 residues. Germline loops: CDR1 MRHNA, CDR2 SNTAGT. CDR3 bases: TGTGCCAGCAGTGACCGGACTAGCGGGGGTGAGCAGTTCTTC. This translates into CASSDRTSGGEQFF.

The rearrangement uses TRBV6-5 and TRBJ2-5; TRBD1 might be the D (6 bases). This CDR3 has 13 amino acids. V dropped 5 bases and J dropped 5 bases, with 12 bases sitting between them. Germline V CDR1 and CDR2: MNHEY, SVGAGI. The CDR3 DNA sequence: TGTGCCAGCAGTACAGGGAATATTGAGACCCAGTACTTC. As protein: CASSTGNIETQYF.

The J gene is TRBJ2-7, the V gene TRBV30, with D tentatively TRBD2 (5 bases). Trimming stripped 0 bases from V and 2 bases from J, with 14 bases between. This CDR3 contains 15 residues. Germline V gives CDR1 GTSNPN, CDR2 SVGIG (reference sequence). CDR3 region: CAWSVLAGSTYEQYF. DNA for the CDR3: TGTGCCTGGAGTGTCCTTGCGGGTTCTACCTACGAGCAGTACTTC.

CDR3 DNA: TGCGCCAGCAGCTTGGAGGGACAGGGCGTCGGGGAGGGCTACACCTTC. This encodes CASSLEGQGVGEGYTF. J is TRBJ1-2 and V is TRBV5-1, with 9 bases fitting TRBD1. Germline V gene sequence: CDR1 SGHRS, CDR2 YFSETQ. The CDR3 has 16 residues. Unmatched junction bases numbered 11, after V lost 0 bases and J lost 8 bases.

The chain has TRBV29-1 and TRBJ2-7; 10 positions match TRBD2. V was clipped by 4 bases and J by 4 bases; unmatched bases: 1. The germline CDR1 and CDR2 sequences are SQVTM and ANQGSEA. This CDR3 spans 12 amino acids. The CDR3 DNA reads TGCAGCGTTGCTAGCGGGAGATACGAGCAGTACTTC. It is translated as CSVASGRYEQYF.

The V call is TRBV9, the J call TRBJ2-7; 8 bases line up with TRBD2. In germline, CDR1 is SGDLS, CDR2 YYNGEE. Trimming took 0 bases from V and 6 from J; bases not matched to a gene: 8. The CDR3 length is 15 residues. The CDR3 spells CASSVDGTSVLEQYF. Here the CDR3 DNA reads TGTGCCAGCAGCGTAGACGGGACTAGTGTTCTCGAGCAGTACTTC.

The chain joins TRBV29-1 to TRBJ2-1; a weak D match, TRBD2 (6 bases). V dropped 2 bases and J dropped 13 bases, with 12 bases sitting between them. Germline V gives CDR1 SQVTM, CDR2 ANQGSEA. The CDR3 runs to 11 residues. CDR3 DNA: TGCAGCGTTGAATCGGGCGGGAAACAGTTCTTC. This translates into CSVESGGKQFF.

The CDR3 here is CASRRGLAGGRQETQYF. The CDR3 coding sequence is TGTGCCAGCAGGCGCGGACTAGCGGGAGGACGGCAAGAGACCCAGTACTTC. This chain joins TRBV5-4 and TRBJ2-5; 14 bases are shared with TRBD2. J was trimmed by 2 bases and V by 5 bases; bases with no gene match: 8. The CDR3 loop spans 17 amino acids. Germline CDR1 SGHNT, CDR2 YYREEE (reference sequence).

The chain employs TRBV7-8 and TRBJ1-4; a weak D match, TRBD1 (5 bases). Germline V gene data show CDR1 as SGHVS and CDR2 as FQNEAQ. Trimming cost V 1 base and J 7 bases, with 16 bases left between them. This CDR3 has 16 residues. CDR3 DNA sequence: TGTGCCAGCAGCTTAGTGGGACTGGGGGGGGGTGAAAAACTGTTTTTT. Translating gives CASSLVGLGGGEKLFF.

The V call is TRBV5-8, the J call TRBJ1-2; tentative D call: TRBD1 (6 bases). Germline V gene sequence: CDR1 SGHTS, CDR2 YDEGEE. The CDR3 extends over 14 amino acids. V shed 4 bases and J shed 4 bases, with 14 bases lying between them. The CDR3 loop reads CASSVTGFVYGYTF. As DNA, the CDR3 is TGTGCCAGCAGCGTCACAGGGTTCGTCTATGGCTACACCTTC.

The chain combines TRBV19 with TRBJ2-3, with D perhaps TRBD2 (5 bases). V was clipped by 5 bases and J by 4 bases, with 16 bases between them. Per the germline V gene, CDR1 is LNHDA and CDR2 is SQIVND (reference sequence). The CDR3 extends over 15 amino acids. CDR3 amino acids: CASSPSTGWSDTQYF. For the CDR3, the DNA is TGTGCCAGTAGTCCCTCGACGGGGTGGTCAGATACGCAGTATTTT.

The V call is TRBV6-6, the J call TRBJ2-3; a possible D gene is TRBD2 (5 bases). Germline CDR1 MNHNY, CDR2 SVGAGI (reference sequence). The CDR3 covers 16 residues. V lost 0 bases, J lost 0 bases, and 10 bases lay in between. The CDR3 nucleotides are TGTGCCAGCAGTTACTCGTTGAGGGAGAGCACAGATACGCAGTATTTT. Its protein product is CASSYSLRESTDTQYF.

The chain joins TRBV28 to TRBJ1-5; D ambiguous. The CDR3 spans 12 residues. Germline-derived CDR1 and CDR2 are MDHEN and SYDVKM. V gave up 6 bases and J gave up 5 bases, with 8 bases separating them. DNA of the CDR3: TGTGCCAGCAGCCAGGCACATCAGCCCCAGCATTTT. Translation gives CASSQAHQPQHF.

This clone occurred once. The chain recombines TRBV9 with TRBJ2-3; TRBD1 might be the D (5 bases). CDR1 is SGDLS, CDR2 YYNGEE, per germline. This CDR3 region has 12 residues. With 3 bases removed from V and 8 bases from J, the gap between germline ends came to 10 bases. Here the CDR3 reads CASSGRTSTQYF. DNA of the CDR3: TGTGCCAGCAGCGGTCGGACATCTACGCAGTATTTT.

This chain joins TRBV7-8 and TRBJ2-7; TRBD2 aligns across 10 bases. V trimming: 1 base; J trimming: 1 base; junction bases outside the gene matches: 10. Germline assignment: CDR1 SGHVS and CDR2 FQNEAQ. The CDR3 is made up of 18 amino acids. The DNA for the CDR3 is TGTGCCAGCAGCTTAGTTCCACCTAGCGGGGGCCGTTCCTACGAGCAGTACTTC. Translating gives CASSLVPPSGGRSYEQYF. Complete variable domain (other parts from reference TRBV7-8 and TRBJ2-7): GAGVSQSPRYKVAKRGQDVALRCDPISGHVSLFWYQQALGQGPEFLTYFQNEAQLDKSGLPSDRFFAERPEGSVSTLKIQRTQQEDSAVYLCASSLVPPSGGRSYEQYFGPGTRLTVT.

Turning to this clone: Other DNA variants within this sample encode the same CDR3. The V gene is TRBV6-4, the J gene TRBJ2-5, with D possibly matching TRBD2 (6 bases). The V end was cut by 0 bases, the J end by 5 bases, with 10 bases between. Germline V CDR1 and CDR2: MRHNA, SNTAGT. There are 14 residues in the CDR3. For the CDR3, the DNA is TGTGCCAGCAGTGACTCGACTAGATGGGAGACCCAGTACTTC. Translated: CASSDSTRWETQYF.

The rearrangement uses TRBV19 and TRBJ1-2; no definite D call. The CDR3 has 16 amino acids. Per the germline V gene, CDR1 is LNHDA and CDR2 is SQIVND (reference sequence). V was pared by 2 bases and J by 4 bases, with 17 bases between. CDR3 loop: CASSIPSAAGGYGYTF. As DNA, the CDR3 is TGTGCCAGTAGTATACCGTCGGCAGCCGGCGGCTATGGCTACACCTTC.

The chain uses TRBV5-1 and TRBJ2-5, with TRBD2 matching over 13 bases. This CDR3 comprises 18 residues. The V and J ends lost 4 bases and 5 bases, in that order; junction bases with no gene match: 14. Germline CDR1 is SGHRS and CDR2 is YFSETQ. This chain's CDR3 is CASSPLLAGGPVLETQYF. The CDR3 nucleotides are TGCGCCAGCAGCCCTTTACTAGCGGGGGGGCCCGTTTTGGAGACCCAGTACTTC.

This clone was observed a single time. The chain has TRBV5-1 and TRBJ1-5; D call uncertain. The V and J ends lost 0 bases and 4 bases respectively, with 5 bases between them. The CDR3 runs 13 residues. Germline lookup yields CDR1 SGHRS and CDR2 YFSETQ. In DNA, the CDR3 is TGCGCCAGCAGCTTGGGGGCGAATCAGCCCCAGCATTTT. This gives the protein CASSLGANQPQHF.

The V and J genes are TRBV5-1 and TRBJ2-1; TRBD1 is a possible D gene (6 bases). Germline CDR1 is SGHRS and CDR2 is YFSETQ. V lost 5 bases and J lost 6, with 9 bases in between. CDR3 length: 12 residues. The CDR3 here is CASRQGPNEQFF. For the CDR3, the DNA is TGCGCCAGCAGGCAGGGGCCCAATGAGCAGTTCTTC.

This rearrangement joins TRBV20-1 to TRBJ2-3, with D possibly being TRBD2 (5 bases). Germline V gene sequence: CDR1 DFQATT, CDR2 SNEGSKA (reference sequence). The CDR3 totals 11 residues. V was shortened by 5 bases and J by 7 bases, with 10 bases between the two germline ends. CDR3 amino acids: CSALEENTQYF. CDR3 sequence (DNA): TGCAGTGCTCTGGAGGAGAATACGCAGTATTTT.

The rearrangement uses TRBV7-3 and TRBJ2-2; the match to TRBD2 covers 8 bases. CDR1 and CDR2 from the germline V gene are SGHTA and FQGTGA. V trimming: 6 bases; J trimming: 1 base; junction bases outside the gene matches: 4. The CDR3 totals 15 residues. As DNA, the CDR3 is TGTGCCAGCAGGTCGGGACTAGTGAACACCGGGGAGCTGTTTTTT. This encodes CASRSGLVNTGELFF. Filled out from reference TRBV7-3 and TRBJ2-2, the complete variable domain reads GAGVSQTPSNKVTEKGKYVELRCDPISGHTALYWYRQSLGQGPEFLIYFQGTGAADDSGLPNDRFFAVRPEGSVSTLKIQRTERGDSAVYLCASRSGLVNTGELFFGEGSRLTVL.